Sequencing of this T cell receptor (beta chain) was carried out in a study of control samples from healthy donors and cancer patients. This clone was detected a few times. Looked up from germline, CDR1 is LNHDA and CDR2 is SQIVND (reference sequence). V lost 8 bases to trimming and J lost 1 base, with 8 bases between them. The CDR3 runs to 12 residues. Repertoires were generated with immunoSEQ multiplex PCR, while TCRdb's copy carries only in-frame clones and drops some. In the table there are approximately 86,000 clones, roughly nine tenths of which are singletons. The chain joins TRBV19 to TRBJ1-1; D might be TRBD1 (5 bases). Sample: blood. This TCR was sampled from a young man in good health. The CDR3 region is CASRDRNTEAFF. DNA for the CDR3: TGTGCCAGTCGAGACAGGAACACTGAAGCTTTCTTT.